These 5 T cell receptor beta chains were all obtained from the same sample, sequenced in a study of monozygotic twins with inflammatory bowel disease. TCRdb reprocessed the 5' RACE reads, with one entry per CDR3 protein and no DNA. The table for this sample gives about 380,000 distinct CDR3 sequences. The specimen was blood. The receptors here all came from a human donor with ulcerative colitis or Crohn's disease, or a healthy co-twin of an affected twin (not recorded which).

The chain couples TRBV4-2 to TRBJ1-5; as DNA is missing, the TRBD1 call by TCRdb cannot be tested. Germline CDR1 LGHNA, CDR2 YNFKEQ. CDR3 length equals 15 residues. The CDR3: CASSQSGQGTQPQHF.

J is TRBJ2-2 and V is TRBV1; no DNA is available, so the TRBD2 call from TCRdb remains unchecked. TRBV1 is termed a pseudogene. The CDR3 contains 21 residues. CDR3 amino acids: CTSSQLLPGLAGEPESGELFF.

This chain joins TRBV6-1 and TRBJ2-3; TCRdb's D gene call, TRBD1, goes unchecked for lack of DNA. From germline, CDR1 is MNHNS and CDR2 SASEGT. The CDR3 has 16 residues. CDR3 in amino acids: CASSPNRAGTTDTQYF.

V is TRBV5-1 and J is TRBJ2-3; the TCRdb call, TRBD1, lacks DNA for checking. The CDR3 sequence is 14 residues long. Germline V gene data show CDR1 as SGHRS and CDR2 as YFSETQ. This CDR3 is CASVPGQPTDTQYF. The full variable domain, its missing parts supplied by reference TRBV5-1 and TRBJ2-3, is KAGVTQTPRYLIKTRGQQVTLSCSPISGHRSVSWYQQTPGQGLQFLFEYFSETQRNKGNFPGRFSGRQFSNSRSEMNVSTLELGDSALYLCASVPGQPTDTQYFGPGTRLTVL.

The CDR3 here is CASSLQGAGDTQYF. The chain combines TRBV7-9 with TRBJ2-3; TCRdb names TRBD1, which stays unverified in the absence of DNA. The CDR3 runs to 14 residues. Germline lookup yields CDR1 SEHNR and CDR2 FQNEAQ (reference sequence).